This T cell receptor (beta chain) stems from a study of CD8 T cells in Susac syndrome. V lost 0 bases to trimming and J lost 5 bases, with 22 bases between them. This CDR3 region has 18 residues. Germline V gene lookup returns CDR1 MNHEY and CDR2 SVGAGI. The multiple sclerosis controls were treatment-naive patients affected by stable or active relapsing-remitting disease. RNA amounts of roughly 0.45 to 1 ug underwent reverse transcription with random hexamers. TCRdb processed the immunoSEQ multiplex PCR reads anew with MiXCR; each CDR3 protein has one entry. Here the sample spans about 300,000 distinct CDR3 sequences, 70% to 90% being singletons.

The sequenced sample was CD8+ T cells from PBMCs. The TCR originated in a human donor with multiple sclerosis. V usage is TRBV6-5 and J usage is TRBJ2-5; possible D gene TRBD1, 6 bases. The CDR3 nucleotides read TGTGCCAGCAGTTACTCCCCCCCCAGGGGAAGGCCGAGGGAGACCCAGTACTTC. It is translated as CASSYSPPRGRPRETQYF.